The 32 T cell receptor beta chains below all came from one sample that was sequenced in a study of blood T cell repertoires in COVID-19. TCRdb's copy holds only in-frame clones and misses some; the assay was immunoSEQ multiplex PCR. This table holds roughly 500,000 clones, roughly nine tenths found once. Source material: peripheral blood. These TCRs come from a man aged 18 to 29 with COVID-19, enrolled during active disease.

V is TRBV19 and J is TRBJ1-4; 7 bases are a match to TRBD1. This CDR3 spans 16 amino acids. Germline CDR1 and CDR2: LNHDA and SQIVND (reference sequence). Trimming at V came to 5 bases and at J to 0 bases, leaving 6 bases not matched to a gene. The CDR3 spells CASSSGTVATNEKLFF. The CDR3 region has the DNA TGTGCCAGTAGTTCCGGGACAGTTGCAACTAATGAAAAACTGTTTTTT.

V usage is TRBV7-9 and J usage is TRBJ2-5; 9 bases map to TRBD1. Germline V gene lookup returns CDR1 SEHNR and CDR2 FQNEAQ (reference sequence). J was trimmed by 3 bases and V by 6 bases; bases with no gene match: 8. This CDR3 is 15 amino acids long. The CDR3 loop reads CASSYTGGAEETQYF. In DNA, the CDR3 is TGTGCCAGCAGTTATACAGGGGGCGCAGAAGAGACCCAGTACTTC.

The rearrangement joins TRBV6-6 to TRBJ2-7; D might be TRBD1 (6 bases). This CDR3 contains 14 residues. Germline values: CDR1 MNHNY, CDR2 SVGAGI (reference sequence). V was shortened by 6 bases and J by 4 bases, with 16 bases between the two germline ends. CDR3 coding DNA: TGTGCCAGCAGGGCCAAGGACAGACAATACGAGCAGTACTTC. Its translation: CASRAKDRQYEQYF.

This clone showed up just a few times. The J gene is TRBJ1-5, the V gene TRBV7-8; the D gene is possibly TRBD1 (5 bases). This CDR3 region has 15 residues. With 1 base removed from V and 3 bases from J, the gap between germline ends came to 10 bases. Germline loops: CDR1 SGHVS, CDR2 FQNEAQ. The CDR3 DNA sequence: TGTGCCAGCAGCTTAGTTCAGGGATTCAATCAGCCCCAGCATTTT. As protein: CASSLVQGFNQPQHF.

The chain is built from TRBV7-8 and TRBJ2-1; the match to TRBD2 covers 9 bases. J lost 4 bases, V lost 1 base, and 2 bases had no gene match. Germline V lookup: CDR1 SGHVS, CDR2 FQNEAQ. The CDR3 is 15 amino acids. The chain's CDR3 is CASSLDAGGYNEQFF. Written as DNA, the CDR3 is TGTGCCAGCAGCTTAGATGCGGGAGGGTACAATGAGCAGTTCTTC.

This chain connects TRBV7-2 to TRBJ2-4; D remains unclear. The ends were cut back, 5 bases at V and 0 bases at J, with 14 bases in the middle. Germline loops: CDR1 SGHTA, CDR2 FQGNSA. The CDR3 is made up of 16 amino acids. The CDR3 reads CASSLDFDIAKNIQYF. The CDR3 coding sequence is TGTGCCAGCAGCCTAGACTTCGATATAGCCAAAAACATTCAGTACTTC.

This chain links TRBV7-6 with TRBJ2-3, with TRBD2 matching over 10 bases. This CDR3 region has 17 residues. The V and J ends lost 1 base and 1 base, in that order; junction bases with no gene match: 5. Germline CDR1 is SGHVS and CDR2 is FNYEAQ. The CDR3 DNA is TGTGCCAGCAGCTTAGGAATCGGACTAGCGGGCACAGATACGCAGTATTTT. Its translation is CASSLGIGLAGTDTQYF.

DNA for the CDR3: TGTGCCAGCAGTTACTCAGCAGGGGATACTGAAGCTTTCTTT. Protein product: CASSYSAGDTEAFF. The V and J genes are TRBV6-5 and TRBJ1-1; tentative D call: TRBD1 (6 bases). V was trimmed by 0 bases and J by 5 bases, leaving 10 bases between them. Germline V gives CDR1 MNHEY, CDR2 SVGAGI. This CDR3 has 14 residues.

The table lists this clone with a count of one. The identical CDR3 is also encoded by other nucleotide sequences in the sample. This chain uses TRBV7-9 with TRBJ2-7, with 10 bases identical to TRBD2. Per the germline V gene, CDR1 is SEHNR and CDR2 is FQNEAQ (reference sequence). The CDR3 consists of 13 residues. V trimming: 4 bases; J trimming: 5 bases; junction bases outside the gene matches: 2. CDR3 region: CASSSSGGDEQYF. CDR3 in DNA: TGTGCCAGCAGCTCCAGCGGGGGGGACGAGCAGTACTTC.

This clone was observed a few times. The chain recombines TRBV7-2 with TRBJ2-1, with a tentative D call TRBD1 (6 bases). Germline values: CDR1 SGHTA, CDR2 FQGNSA. The CDR3 contains 15 residues. Trimming pared 5 bases from V and 2 bases from J, leaving 13 bases between. In DNA, the CDR3 is TGTGCCAGCAGCCACATCAGGGGTACCTACAATGAGCAGTTCTTC. Translating gives CASSHIRGTYNEQFF.

This clone showed up just once. The rearrangement links TRBV5-6 to TRBJ1-2, with D possibly being TRBD1 (5 bases). Germline assignment: CDR1 SGHDT and CDR2 YYEEEE. Trimming took off 4 bases at V and 4 bases at J, with 17 bases between the two ends. The CDR3 runs 15 residues. Written as DNA, the CDR3 is TGTGCCAGCAGCCCGGGAGGGACTTTGATCTATGGCTACACCTTC. Its protein is CASSPGGTLIYGYTF.

This clone has a handful of counts. This chain links TRBV18 with TRBJ2-2, with 10 bases that match TRBD1. Germline assignment: CDR1 KGHSH and CDR2 LQKENI. V shed 5 bases, J shed 1 base, and the junction held 10 bases outside the gene matches. The CDR3 consists of 18 residues. The CDR3 DNA sequence: TGTGCCAGCTCATCGACCGGGACAGGGGCGAAGAACACCGGGGAGCTGTTTTTT. Translating gives CASSSTGTGAKNTGELFF.

The genes are TRBV18 and TRBJ2-1; TRBD1 matches 10 bases. Germline loops: CDR1 KGHSH, CDR2 LQKENI. J lost 8 bases, V lost 10 bases, and 11 bases had no gene match. CDR3 length: 14 amino acids. The CDR3 spells CATELGQGMDEQFF. The CDR3 region has the DNA TGTGCCACCGAGTTGGGACAGGGGATGGATGAGCAGTTCTTC. The variable domain in full, completed from reference TRBV18 and TRBJ2-1, reads NAGVMQNPRHLVRRRGQEARLRCSPMKGHSHVYWYRQLPEEGLKFMVYLQKENIIDESGMPKERFSAEFPKEGPSILRIQQVVRGDSAAYFCATELGQGMDEQFFGPGTRLTVL.

This chain connects TRBV7-9 to TRBJ2-1; possible D gene TRBD2, 6 bases. The CDR3 has 14 residues. The germline V gene encodes CDR1 SEHNR and CDR2 FQNEAQ (reference sequence). Trimming left V 1 base short and J 7 bases short, with 11 bases between. The CDR3 region has the DNA TGTGCCAGCAGCTTAGTAGTAGGGAGGAATGAGCAGTTCTTC. As protein: CASSLVVGRNEQFF.

The rearrangement uses TRBV5-4 and TRBJ2-5; 9 nucleotides align to TRBD1. The CDR3 covers 16 residues. Trimming removed 0 bases from V and 4 bases from J; junction bases left unmatched: 7. Germline assignment: CDR1 SGHNT and CDR2 YYREEE (reference sequence). The CDR3 DNA follows: TGTGCCAGCAGCTTGGGATGGACAGGGGATGGAGAGACCCAGTACTTC. Translation: CASSLGWTGDGETQYF. The full variable domain, its missing parts supplied by reference TRBV5-4 and TRBJ2-5, is ETGVTQSPTHLIKTRGQQVTLRCSSQSGHNTVSWYQQALGQGPQFIFQYYREEENGRGNFPPRFSGLQFPNYSSELNVNALELDDSALYLCASSLGWTGDGETQYFGPGTRLLVL.

The chain combines TRBV5-4 with TRBJ2-7, with unresolved D. V was pared by 2 bases and J by 3 bases, with 3 bases between. The CDR3 runs to 11 residues. Germline V gene lookup returns CDR1 SGHNT and CDR2 YYREEE (reference sequence). CDR3 sequence reads: CASSFNYEQYF. CDR3 coding DNA: TGTGCCAGCAGCTTTAACTACGAGCAGTACTTC.

This chain joins TRBV5-1 and TRBJ2-1, with D perhaps TRBD2 (5 bases). The ends were cut back, 0 bases at V and 10 bases at J, with 5 bases in the middle. CDR1 is SGHRS, CDR2 YFSETQ, per germline. This CDR3 region has 11 residues. This CDR3 reads CASSLGLEQFF. The DNA for the CDR3 is TGCGCCAGCAGCTTGGGACTAGAGCAGTTCTTC.

This clone was picked up one time. This chain connects TRBV7-9 to TRBJ2-5; TRBD2 agrees at 10 bases. Germline V gene lookup returns CDR1 SEHNR and CDR2 FQNEAQ (reference sequence). The junction had 8 bases not matched to a gene; V was cut back by 0 bases and J by 1 base. The CDR3 sequence is 18 residues long. The CDR3 bases are TGTGCCAGCAGCTTAGCGCTAGCGGGGGCCTCCCTCCAAGAGACCCAGTACTTC. This sequence encodes CASSLALAGASLQETQYF.

The chain uses TRBV11-3 and TRBJ1-6; D not resolved. The CDR3 has 11 amino acids. Trimming took off 3 bases at V and 10 bases at J, with 4 bases between the two ends. CDR1 and CDR2 from the germline V gene are SGHNT and YENEEA. The CDR3 sequence is CASSLGSPLHF. The CDR3 nucleotides read TGTGCCAGCAGCTTGGGCTCACCCCTCCACTTT.

The V call is TRBV10-1, the J call TRBJ2-7; the match to TRBD1 covers 9 bases. Trimming at V came to 3 bases and at J to 4 bases, leaving 4 bases not matched to a gene. This CDR3 region has 14 residues. Germline values: CDR1 WNHNN, CDR2 SYGVQD (reference sequence). This CDR3 reads CASSEGTGMYEQYF. Here the CDR3 DNA reads TGCGCCAGCAGTGAAGGGACAGGGATGTACGAGCAGTACTTC.

This clone is a singleton in its sample. V and J are TRBV6-5 and TRBJ2-5; 8 nucleotides agree with TRBD1. V lost 0 bases and J lost 4; bases outside the gene matches: 4. Germline CDR1 reads MNHEY; CDR2 reads SVGAGI. CDR3 length: 15 residues. Here the CDR3 reads CASSYSTGERETQYF. The CDR3 DNA is TGTGCCAGCAGTTACTCGACAGGGGAGCGAGAGACCCAGTACTTC.

This clone has just one count. The chain links TRBV30 to TRBJ2-1, with TRBD2 matching 7 bases. CDR3 length: 14 amino acids. Germline values: CDR1 GTSNPN, CDR2 SVGIG (reference sequence). The CDR3 nucleotides are TGTGCGCGGTCCGCGGGACTAAACTACAATGAGCAGTTCTTC. Translated: CARSAGLNYNEQFF. Using reference TRBV30 and TRBJ2-1 for the parts outside the CDR3, the full variable domain is SQTIHQWPATLVQPVGSPLSLECTVEGTSNPNLYWYRQAAGRGLQLLFYSVGIGQISSEVPQNLSASRPQDRQFILSSKKLLLSDSGFYLCARSAGLNYNEQFFGPGTRLTVL.

The V gene is TRBV11-2, the J gene TRBJ1-6, with D unclear. The CDR3 extends over 17 amino acids. CDR1 is SGHAT and CDR2 is FQNNGV in the germline V gene. The ends were cut back, 2 bases at V and 1 base at J, with 12 bases in the middle. CDR3 sequence: CASSLIGRTSYNSPLHF. The CDR3 DNA sequence: TGTGCCAGCAGCTTAATCGGTCGTACTTCCTATAATTCACCCCTCCACTTT.

This chain connects TRBV18 to TRBJ1-5, with D tentatively TRBD1 (5 bases). The V gene's germline CDR1 is KGHSH and CDR2 LQKENI. The CDR3 sequence is 14 residues long. V dropped 3 bases and J dropped 4 bases, with 10 bases sitting between them. The CDR3 region has the DNA TGTGCCAGCTCACCGGGGGGGAAAAATCAGCCCCAGCATTTT. It specifies CASSPGGKNQPQHF.

J is TRBJ1-2 and V is TRBV25-1; 7 nucleotides align to TRBD1. Unmatched junction bases numbered 3, after V lost 5 bases and J lost 3 bases. Germline assignment: CDR1 MGHDK and CDR2 SYGVNS. This CDR3 is built from 13 residues. In nucleotides, the CDR3 is TGTGCCAGCAGTCCAGGGGGTTACTATGGCTACACCTTC. Translating it yields CASSPGGYYGYTF.

The J gene is TRBJ2-1, the V gene TRBV18; no firm D call. The germline V gene has CDR1 KGHSH and CDR2 LQKENI. The CDR3 spans 15 residues. The ends were cut back, 3 bases at V and 4 bases at J, with 13 bases in the middle. DNA of the CDR3: TGTGCCAGCTCACCCCTGGCGGCGGCTTACAATGAGCAGTTCTTC. This sequence encodes CASSPLAAAYNEQFF.

The V and J genes are TRBV7-8 and TRBJ2-3; TRBD1 agrees at 8 bases. This CDR3 is 15 amino acids long. After removal of 3 bases from V and 3 bases from J, the junction contained 5 bases not matched to a gene. Germline CDR1 and CDR2: SGHVS and FQNEAQ. Written as DNA, the CDR3 is TGTGCCAGCAGCTTCAGGGGGCAGTGGACAGATACGCAGTATTTT. It specifies CASSFRGQWTDTQYF. The full variable domain, rest sourced from reference TRBV7-8 and TRBJ2-3, is GAGVSQSPRYKVAKRGQDVALRCDPISGHVSLFWYQQALGQGPEFLTYFQNEAQLDKSGLPSDRFFAERPEGSVSTLKIQRTQQEDSAVYLCASSFRGQWTDTQYFGPGTRLTVL.

This chain uses TRBV2 with TRBJ2-7, with D perhaps matching TRBD2 (5 bases). The V and J ends lost 4 bases and 1 base respectively, with 8 bases between them. The CDR3 sequence is 13 residues long. The germline V gene encodes CDR1 SNHLY and CDR2 FYNNEI. The CDR3 sequence: CASSVSGSYEQYF. The CDR3, as DNA: TGTGCCAGCAGTGTAAGCGGATCCTACGAGCAGTACTTC.

The genes are TRBV18 and TRBJ2-5; 7 positions match TRBD1. The CDR3 is made up of 14 amino acids. The V gene end was trimmed by 6 bases and the J gene end by 3 bases; junction bases not matched to a gene: 7. Per the germline V gene, CDR1 is KGHSH and CDR2 is LQKENI. The CDR3 loop reads CASSEGAQKETQYF. CDR3 coding DNA: TGTGCCAGCTCCGAGGGGGCCCAAAAAGAGACCCAGTACTTC. The whole variable domain, remainder taken from reference TRBV18 and TRBJ2-5, is NAGVMQNPRHLVRRRGQEARLRCSPMKGHSHVYWYRQLPEEGLKFMVYLQKENIIDESGMPKERFSAEFPKEGPSILRIQQVVRGDSAAYFCASSEGAQKETQYFGPGTRLLVL.

The sample holds one count of this clone. The rearrangement joins TRBV6-4 to TRBJ1-6, with no clear D. Germline-derived CDR1 and CDR2 are MRHNA and SNTAGT. The CDR3 length is 14 residues. Trimming stripped 9 bases from V and 1 base from J, with 10 bases between. The CDR3 DNA reads TGTGCCAGTTCTCTATTATCCTATAATTCACCCCTCCACTTT. As protein: CASSLLSYNSPLHF.

The V gene is TRBV2, the J gene TRBJ1-5, with D possibly TRBD1 on 5 matching bases. V lost 10 bases, J lost 4 bases, and 17 bases lay in between. CDR3 length: 14 residues. The germline gives CDR1 SNHLY, CDR2 FYNNEI. In DNA form, the CDR3 reads TGTGCCACAAGGGAGGGGAGGTTAAATCAGCCCCAGCATTTT. Translating gives CATREGRLNQPQHF.

The chain is built from TRBV28 and TRBJ1-2; 9 nucleotides line up with TRBD1. The germline CDR1 and CDR2 sequences are MDHEN and SYDVKM. The CDR3 is 13 residues long. The junction had 6 bases not matched to a gene; V was cut back by 7 bases and J by 6 bases. The CDR3 DNA reads as TGTGCCAGCAACCAGGACAGGGGAAATGGCTACACCTTC. It translates to CASNQDRGNGYTF.